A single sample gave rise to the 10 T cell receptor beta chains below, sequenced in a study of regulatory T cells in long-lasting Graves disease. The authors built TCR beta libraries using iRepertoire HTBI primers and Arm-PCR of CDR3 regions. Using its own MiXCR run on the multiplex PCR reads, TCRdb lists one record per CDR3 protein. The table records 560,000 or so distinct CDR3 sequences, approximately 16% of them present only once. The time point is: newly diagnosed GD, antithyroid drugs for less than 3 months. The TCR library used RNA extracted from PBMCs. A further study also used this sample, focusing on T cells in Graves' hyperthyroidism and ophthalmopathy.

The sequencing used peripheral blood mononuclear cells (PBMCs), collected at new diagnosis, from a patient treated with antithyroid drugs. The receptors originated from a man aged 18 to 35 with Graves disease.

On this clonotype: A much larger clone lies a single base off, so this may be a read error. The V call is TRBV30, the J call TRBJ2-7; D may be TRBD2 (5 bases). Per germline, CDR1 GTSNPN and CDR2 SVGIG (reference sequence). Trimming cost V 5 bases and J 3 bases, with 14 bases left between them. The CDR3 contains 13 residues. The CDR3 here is CAWRSGSYYEQYF. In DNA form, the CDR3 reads TGTGCCTGGCGTTCGGGGTCCTACTACGAGCAGTACTTC.

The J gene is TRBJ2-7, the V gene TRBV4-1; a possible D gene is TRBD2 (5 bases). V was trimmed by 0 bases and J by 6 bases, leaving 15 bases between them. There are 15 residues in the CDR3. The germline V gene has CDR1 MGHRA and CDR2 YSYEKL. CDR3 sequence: CASSQELRAGPEQYF. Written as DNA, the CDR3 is TGCGCCAGCAGCCAAGAATTGCGGGCAGGCCCCGAGCAGTACTTC.

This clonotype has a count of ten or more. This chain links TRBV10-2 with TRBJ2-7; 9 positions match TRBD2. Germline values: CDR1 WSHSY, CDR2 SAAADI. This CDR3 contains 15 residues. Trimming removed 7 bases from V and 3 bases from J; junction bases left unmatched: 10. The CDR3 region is CASTIAGGGVYEQYF. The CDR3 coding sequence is TGCGCCAGCACGATCGCGGGAGGGGGGGTCTACGAGCAGTACTTC.

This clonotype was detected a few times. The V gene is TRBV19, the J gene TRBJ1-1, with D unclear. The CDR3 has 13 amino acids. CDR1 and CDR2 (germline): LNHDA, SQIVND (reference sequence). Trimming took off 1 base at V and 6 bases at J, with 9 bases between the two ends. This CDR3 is CASSIVTGAEAFF. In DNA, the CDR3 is TGTGCCAGTAGTATAGTTACCGGCGCTGAAGCTTTCTTT.

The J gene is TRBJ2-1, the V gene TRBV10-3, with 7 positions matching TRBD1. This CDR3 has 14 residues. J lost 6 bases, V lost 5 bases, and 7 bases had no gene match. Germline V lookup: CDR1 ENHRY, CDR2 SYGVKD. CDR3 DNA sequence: TGTGCCATCAGTTGGGACAGTGGGGTCAATGAGCAGTTCTTC. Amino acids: CAISWDSGVNEQFF.

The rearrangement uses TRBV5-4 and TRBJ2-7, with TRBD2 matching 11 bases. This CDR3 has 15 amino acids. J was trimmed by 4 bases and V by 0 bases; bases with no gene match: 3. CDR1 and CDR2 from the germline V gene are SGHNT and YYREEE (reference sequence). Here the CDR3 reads CASSLGGLAEYEQYF. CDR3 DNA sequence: TGTGCCAGCAGCTTGGGGGGACTAGCGGAATACGAGCAGTACTTC.

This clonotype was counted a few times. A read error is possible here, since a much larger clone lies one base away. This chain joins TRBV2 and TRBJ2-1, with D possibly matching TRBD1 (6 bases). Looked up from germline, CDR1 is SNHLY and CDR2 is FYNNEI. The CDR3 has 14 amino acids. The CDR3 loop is CATKPQGFYNKQFF. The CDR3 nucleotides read TGTGCCACCAAACCCCAGGGGTTCTACAATAAGCAGTTCTTC.

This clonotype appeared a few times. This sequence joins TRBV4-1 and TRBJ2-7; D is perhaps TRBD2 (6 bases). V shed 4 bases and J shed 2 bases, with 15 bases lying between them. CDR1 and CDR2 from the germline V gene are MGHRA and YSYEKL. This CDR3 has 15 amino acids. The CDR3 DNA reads TGCGCCAGCAGCCCCGGCGGGACGCAAACCTACGAGCAGTACTTC. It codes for CASSPGGTQTYEQYF.

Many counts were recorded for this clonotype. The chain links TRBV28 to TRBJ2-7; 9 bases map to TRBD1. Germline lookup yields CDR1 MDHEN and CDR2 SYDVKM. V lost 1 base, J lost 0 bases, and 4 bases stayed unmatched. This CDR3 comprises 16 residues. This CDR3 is CASSLSGTGLSYEQYF. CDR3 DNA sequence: TGTGCCAGCAGTTTATCCGGGACAGGGCTCTCCTACGAGCAGTACTTC.

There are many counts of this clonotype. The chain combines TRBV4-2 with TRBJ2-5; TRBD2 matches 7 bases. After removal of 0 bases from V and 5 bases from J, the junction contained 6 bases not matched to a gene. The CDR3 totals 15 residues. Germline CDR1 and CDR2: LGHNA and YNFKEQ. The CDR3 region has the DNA TGTGCCAGCAGCCAAGAGGCGGGAGTCGCGGAGACCCAGTACTTC. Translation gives CASSQEAGVAETQYF.